This T cell receptor beta chain was identified during a study of CD8 T cells in Susac syndrome. Reverse transcription of about 0.5 to 1 ug RNA was carried out with random hexamers. The amplification used immunoSEQ multiplex PCR on TCR beta CDR3; it spanned 54 Vbeta and 13 Jbeta. TCRdb passed the immunoSEQ multiplex PCR reads through MiXCR, listing each CDR3 protein once. The sample contains a few hundred thousand distinct CDR3 sequences, around 92% of which appear only once. The authors carried out high-throughput sequencing of TCR beta. They applied it to CD8+ and CD4+ T cells obtained from blood. The multiple sclerosis control group consisted of treatment-naive patients whose relapsing-remitting disease, which was either stable or active, fulfilled revised McDonald criteria. Negative isolation yielded CD4+ and CD8+ T cells, and FACS enriched TEMRA cells. The J segment lost 3 bases and the V segment lost 5 bases, leaving 4 bases of the junction unmatched. This CDR3 comprises 13 residues. From germline, CDR1 is SGHTA and CDR2 FQGNSA.

The sequence derives from a human donor with multiple sclerosis. The sample taken for sequencing was CD4+ T cells from PBMCs. J is TRBJ2-7 and V is TRBV7-2; 7 nucleotides match TRBD1. CDR3 residues: CASSQAGGYEQYF. The CDR3 DNA is TGTGCCAGCAGCCAGGCAGGGGGCTACGAGCAGTACTTC.